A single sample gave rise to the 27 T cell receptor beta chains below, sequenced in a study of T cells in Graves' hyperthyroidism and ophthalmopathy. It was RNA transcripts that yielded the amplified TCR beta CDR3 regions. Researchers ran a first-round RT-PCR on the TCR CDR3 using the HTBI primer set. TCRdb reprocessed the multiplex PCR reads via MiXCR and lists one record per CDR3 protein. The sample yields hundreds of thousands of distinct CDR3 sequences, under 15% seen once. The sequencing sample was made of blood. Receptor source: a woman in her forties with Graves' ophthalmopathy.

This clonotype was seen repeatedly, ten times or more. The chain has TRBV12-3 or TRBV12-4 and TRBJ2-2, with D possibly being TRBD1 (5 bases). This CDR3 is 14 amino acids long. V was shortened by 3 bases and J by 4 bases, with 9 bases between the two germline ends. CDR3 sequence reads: CASSLSRVTGELFF. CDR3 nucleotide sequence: TGTGCCAGCAGTTTGAGCAGGGTCACCGGGGAGCTGTTTTTT.

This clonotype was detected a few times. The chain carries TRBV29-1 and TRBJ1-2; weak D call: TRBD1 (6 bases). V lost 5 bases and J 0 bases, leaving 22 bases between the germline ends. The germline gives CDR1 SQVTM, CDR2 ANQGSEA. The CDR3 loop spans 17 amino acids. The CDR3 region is CSVMKAGRGAANYGYTF. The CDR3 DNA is TGCAGCGTTATGAAGGCGGGTAGGGGGGCAGCTAACTATGGCTACACCTTC.

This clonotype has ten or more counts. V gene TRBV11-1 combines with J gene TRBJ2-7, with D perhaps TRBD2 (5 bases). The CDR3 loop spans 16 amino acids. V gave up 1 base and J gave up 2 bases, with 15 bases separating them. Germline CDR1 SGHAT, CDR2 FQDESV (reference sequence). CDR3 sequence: CASSLEGALPTYEQYF. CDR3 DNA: TGTGCCAGCAGCTTAGAGGGAGCCCTCCCAACCTACGAGCAGTACTTC.

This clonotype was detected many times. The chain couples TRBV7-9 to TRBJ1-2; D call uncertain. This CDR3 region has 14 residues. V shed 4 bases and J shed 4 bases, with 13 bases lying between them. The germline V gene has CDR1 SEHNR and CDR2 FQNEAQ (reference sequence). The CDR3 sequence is CASSSDGLGYGYTF. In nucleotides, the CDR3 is TGTGCCAGCAGCTCCGACGGGCTTGGCTATGGCTACACCTTC.

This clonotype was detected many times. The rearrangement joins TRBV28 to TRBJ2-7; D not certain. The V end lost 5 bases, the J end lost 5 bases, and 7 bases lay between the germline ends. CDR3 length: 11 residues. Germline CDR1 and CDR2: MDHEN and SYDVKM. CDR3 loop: CASSPMDEQYF. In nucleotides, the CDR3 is TGTGCCAGCAGTCCCATGGACGAGCAGTACTTC.

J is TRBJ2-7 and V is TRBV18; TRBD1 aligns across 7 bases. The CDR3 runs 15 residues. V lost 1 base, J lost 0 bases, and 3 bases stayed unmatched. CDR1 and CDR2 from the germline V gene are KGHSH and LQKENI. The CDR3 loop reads CASSPQAGGSYEQYF. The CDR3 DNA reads TGTGCCAGCTCACCACAAGCAGGGGGCTCCTACGAGCAGTACTTC.

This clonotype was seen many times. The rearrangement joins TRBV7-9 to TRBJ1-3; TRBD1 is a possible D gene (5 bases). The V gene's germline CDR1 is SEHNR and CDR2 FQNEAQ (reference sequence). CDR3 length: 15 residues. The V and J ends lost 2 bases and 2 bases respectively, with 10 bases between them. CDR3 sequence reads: CASSLLGAAGNTIYF. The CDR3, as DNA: TGTGCCAGCAGCTTATTAGGGGCAGCTGGAAACACCATATATTTT.

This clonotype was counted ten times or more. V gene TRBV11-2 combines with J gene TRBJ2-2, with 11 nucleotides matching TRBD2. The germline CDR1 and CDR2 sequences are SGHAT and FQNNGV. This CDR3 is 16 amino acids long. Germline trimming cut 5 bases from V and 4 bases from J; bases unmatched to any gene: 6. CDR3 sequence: CASSPGTSGVTGELFF. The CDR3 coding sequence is TGTGCCAGCAGCCCCGGGACTAGCGGAGTCACCGGGGAGCTGTTTTTT.

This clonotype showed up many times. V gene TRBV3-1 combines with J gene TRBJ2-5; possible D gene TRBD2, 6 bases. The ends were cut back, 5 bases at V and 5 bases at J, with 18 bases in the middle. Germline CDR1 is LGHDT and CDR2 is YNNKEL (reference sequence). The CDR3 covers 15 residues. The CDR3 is CASSISQRGGETQYF. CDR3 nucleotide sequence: TGTGCCAGCAGCATCTCACAACGAGGAGGGGAGACCCAGTACTTC.

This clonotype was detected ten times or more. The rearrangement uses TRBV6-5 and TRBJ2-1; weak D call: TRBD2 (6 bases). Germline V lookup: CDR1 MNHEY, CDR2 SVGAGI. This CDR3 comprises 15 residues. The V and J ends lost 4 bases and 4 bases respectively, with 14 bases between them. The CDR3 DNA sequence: TGTGCCAGCAGTTCAGCGGGCCTCACATACAATGAGCAGTTCTTC. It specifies CASSSAGLTYNEQFF.

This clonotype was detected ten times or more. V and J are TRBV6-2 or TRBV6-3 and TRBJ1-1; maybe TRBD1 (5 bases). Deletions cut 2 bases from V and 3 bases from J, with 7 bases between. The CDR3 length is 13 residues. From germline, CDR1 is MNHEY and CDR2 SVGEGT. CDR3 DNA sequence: TGTGCCAGCAGTTACCGGGACGACACTGAAGCTTTCTTT. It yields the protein CASSYRDDTEAFF.

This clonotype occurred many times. The DNA of the CDR3 is TGTGCCAGCAGCTTAGATCCCGGCAGCCTCTACGAGCAGTACTTC. The encoded protein is CASSLDPGSLYEQYF. The chain joins TRBV11-2 to TRBJ2-7; D gene ambiguous. This CDR3 region has 15 residues. From germline, CDR1 is SGHAT and CDR2 FQNNGV. The V end lost 0 bases, the J end lost 3 bases, and 12 bases lay between the germline ends.

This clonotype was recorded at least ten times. The CDR3 nucleotides read TGTGCTAGTGGTCCCCCATCGGGCAGGGCCGGGTTGACGGCTTTCTTT. Translated: CASGPPSGRAGLTAFF. The chain uses TRBV12-5 and TRBJ1-1, with a tentative D call TRBD1 (5 bases). CDR1 LGHNT and CDR2 FRNRAP come from the germline V gene. The CDR3 is made up of 16 amino acids. V lost 5 bases, J lost 11 bases, and 27 bases lay in between.

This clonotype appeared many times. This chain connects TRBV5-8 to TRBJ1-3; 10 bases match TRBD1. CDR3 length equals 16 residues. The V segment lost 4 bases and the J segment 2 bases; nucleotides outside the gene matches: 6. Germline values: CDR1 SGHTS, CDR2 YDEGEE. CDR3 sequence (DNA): TGTGCCAGCAGCACCCCCGGGACAGGGGCTGGAAACACCATATATTTT. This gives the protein CASSTPGTGAGNTIYF.

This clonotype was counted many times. The CDR3 sequence is CASKPAASRWEQYF. The CDR3 coding sequence is TGTGCCAGCAAACCCGCGGCTAGCCGCTGGGAGCAGTACTTC. The chain joins TRBV6-5 to TRBJ2-7, with D possibly TRBD2 on 5 matching bases. Per germline, CDR1 MNHEY and CDR2 SVGAGI. V gave up 7 bases and J gave up 7 bases, with 20 bases separating them. The CDR3 runs 14 residues.

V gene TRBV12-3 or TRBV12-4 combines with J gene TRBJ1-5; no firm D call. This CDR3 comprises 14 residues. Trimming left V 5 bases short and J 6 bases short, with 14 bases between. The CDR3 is CASSDTGSGQPQHF. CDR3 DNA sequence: TGTGCCAGCAGTGATACGGGATCGGGTCAGCCCCAGCATTTT.

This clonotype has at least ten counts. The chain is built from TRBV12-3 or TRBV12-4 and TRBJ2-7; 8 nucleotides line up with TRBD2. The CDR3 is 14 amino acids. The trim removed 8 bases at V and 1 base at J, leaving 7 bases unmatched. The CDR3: CASASGLESYEQYF. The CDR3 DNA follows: TGTGCCAGCGCCTCGGGACTAGAATCCTACGAGCAGTACTTC.

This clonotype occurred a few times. For the CDR3, the DNA is TGCGCCAGCAGCTACCTTCCGGGACAGAGCTCCTACGAGCAGTACTTC. Residues: CASSYLPGQSSYEQYF. This chain links TRBV4-1 with TRBJ2-7; 7 positions match TRBD1. V lost 5 bases to trimming and J lost 0 bases; unmatched junction nucleotides: 10. The CDR3 consists of 16 residues. CDR1 MGHRA and CDR2 YSYEKL come from the germline V gene.

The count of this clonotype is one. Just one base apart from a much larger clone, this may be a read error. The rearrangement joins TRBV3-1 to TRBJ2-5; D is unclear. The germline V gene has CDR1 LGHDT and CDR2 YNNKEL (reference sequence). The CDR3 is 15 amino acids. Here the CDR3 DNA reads TGTGCCAGCAGCCAAGAGGACGGCTTTCAAGAGACCCGGTACTTC. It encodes CASSQEDGFQETRYF.

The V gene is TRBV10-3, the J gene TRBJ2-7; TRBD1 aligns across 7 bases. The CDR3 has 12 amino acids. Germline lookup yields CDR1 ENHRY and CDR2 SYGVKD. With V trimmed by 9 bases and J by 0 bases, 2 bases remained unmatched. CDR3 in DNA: TGTGCCATACGGGACAGCTCCTACGAGCAGTACTTC. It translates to CAIRDSSYEQYF.

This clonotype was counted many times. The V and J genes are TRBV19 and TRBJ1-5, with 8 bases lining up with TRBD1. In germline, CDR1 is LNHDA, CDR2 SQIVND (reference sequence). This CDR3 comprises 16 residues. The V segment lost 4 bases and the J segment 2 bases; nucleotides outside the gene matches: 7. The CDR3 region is CASSRGQGKGNQPQHF. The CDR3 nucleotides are TGTGCCAGTAGTAGAGGACAGGGAAAAGGCAATCAGCCCCAGCATTTT.

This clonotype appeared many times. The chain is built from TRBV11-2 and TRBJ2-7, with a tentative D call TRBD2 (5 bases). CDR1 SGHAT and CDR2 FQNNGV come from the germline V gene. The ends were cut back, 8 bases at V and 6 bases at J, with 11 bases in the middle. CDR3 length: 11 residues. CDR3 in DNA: TGTGCCAGCGCAACCGGACTCGAGCAGTACTTC. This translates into CASATGLEQYF.

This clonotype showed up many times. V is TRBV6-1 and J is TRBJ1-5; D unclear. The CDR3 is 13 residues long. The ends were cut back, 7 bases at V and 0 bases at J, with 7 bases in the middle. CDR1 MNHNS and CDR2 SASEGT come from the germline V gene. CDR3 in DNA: TGTGCCAGCAAGGTCAATAGCAATCAGCCCCAGCATTTT. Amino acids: CASKVNSNQPQHF.

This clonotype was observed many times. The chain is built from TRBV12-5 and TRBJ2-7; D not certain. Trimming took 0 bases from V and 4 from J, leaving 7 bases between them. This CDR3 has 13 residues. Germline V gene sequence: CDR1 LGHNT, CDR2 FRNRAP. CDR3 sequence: CASGLVQFYEQYF. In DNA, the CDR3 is TGTGCTAGTGGTTTGGTACAGTTTTACGAGCAGTACTTC.

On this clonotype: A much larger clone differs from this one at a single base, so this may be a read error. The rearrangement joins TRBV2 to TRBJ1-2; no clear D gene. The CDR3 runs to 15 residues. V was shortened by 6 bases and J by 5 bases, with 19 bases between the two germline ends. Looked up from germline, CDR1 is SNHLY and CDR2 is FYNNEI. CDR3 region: CASRPPHLSRYGYTF. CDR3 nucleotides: TGTGCCAGCAGGCCCCCCCACCTGAGTCGGTATGGCTACACCTTC.

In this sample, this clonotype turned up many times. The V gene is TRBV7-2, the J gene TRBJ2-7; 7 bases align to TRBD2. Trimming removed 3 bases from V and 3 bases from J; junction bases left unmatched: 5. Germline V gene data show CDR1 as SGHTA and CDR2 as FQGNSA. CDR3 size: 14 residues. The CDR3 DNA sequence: TGTGCCAGCAGCTTCGGGCGGGAGTACTACGAGCAGTACTTC. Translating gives CASSFGREYYEQYF.

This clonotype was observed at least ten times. This CDR3 reads CAWGQGYEQYF. DNA for the CDR3: TGTGCCTGGGGACAGGGGTACGAGCAGTACTTC. This chain links TRBV30 with TRBJ2-7, with 9 bases aligning to TRBD1. The CDR3 is 11 amino acids. J was trimmed by 4 bases and V by 5 bases; bases with no gene match: 0. The V gene's germline CDR1 is GTSNPN and CDR2 SVGIG (reference sequence).